The present entry profiles one T cell receptor (beta chain) with its context. The CDR3 length is 12 residues. Trimming took off 2 bases at V and 5 bases at J, with 6 bases between the two ends. In germline, CDR1 is KGHDR, CDR2 SFDVKD. From the 5' RACE reads, TCRdb called clonotypes with MiXCR, one entry per CDR3 protein. This sample has under 40,000 distinct CDR3 sequences, with approximately 7.2% found just once. This record comes from a study of neurological immune-mediated disorders. The J gene is TRBJ2-7, the V gene TRBV24-1; no clear D. This TCR was sampled from a man over 45 in good health. Input material: CD4+ T cells from blood. The CDR3: CATSDWGHEQYF. In DNA, the CDR3 is TGTGCCACCAGTGATTGGGGTCACGAGCAGTACTTC.